The rows below give T cell receptor beta chains drawn from one sample of a study of T cells after yellow fever vaccination. TCRdb re-derived calls from the 5' RACE reads in MiXCR, one entry per CDR3 protein. The table shows 250,000 to 300,000 distinct CDR3 sequences, with approximately 12% occurring only once. The sequenced sample was CD4+ T cells sorted from PBMCs, obtained 45 days after the yellow fever booster vaccination. These receptors all come from a man aged 25 to 40 who received the YFV17D yellow fever vaccine. Each CDR3 is given with its conserved first and last residue. The order of the fields is D gene, clone size, J gene, V gene, CDR3 DNA, CDR3 protein. D genes are given only for firm matches. A row's size may be missing; if present it is once, few, many or a size class.

>TRBD2|few|TRBJ2-1|TRBV10-3
TGTGCCATCAGTGAGGGACTAGCGGGACCCAATGAGCAGTTCTTC
CAISEGLAGPNEQFF
>.|few|TRBJ2-3|TRBV2
TGTGCCAGCAGTGAAATTGCAGATACGCAGTATTTT
CASSEIADTQYF
>.|.|TRBJ1-2|TRBV20-1
TGCAGTGCTAGTGGAAGATCCGGCTACACCTTC
CSASGRSGYTF
>.|.|TRBJ1-5|TRBV9
TGTGCCAGCAGCGGGGTCGGTAGCAATCAGCCCCAGCATTTT
CASSGVGSNQPQHF
>TRBD2|many|TRBJ2-1|TRBV12-3/TRBV12-4
TGTGCCAGCAGTTTACCAGCGGGAGGGGGTGGTGAGCAGTTCTTC
CASSLPAGGGGEQFF
>TRBD2|.|TRBJ2-2|TRBV10-3
TGTGCCATCAACCCCGGGGGGGGAACCGGGGAGCTGTTTTTT
CAINPGGGTGELFF
>.|.|TRBJ2-7|TRBV9
TGTGCCAGCAGCCCGTCGGGGCGGGCAGGGCTCTACGAGCAGTACTTC
CASSPSGRAGLYEQYF
>TRBD2|few|TRBJ2-7|TRBV5-1
TGCGCCAGCGGAACTAGCGGCGGGGGCGAGCAGTACTTC
CASGTSGGGEQYF
>TRBD2|few|TRBJ2-3|TRBV18
TGTGCCAGCTCACCATTTGCGGGAGAGGCAGATACGCAGTATTTT
CASSPFAGEADTQYF
>TRBD2|.|TRBJ2-5|TRBV20-1
TGCAGTGCTAGATGGGGAGGCGGGAGTGAGACCCAGTACTTC
CSARWGGGSETQYF
>TRBD1|many|TRBJ2-1|TRBV7-3
TGTGCCAGCAGCCTTCAGGGGGTAGGTGAGCAGTTCTTC
CASSLQGVGEQFF
>.|.|TRBJ2-7|TRBV2
TGTGCCAGCAGTTCGGACCCACCTATGGGCGAGCAGTACTTC
CASSSDPPMGEQYF
>TRBD1|many|TRBJ1-1|TRBV7-2
TGTGCCAGCAGCCGTCAGGGGGGCGGTTGGGCTTTCTTT
CASSRQGGGWAFF
>TRBD2|.|TRBJ2-2|TRBV30
TGTGCCTGGTCTAGCGGGAGGACCTACACCGGGGAGCTGTTTTTT
CAWSSGRTYTGELFF
>.|few|TRBJ2-7|TRBV7-2
TGTGCCAGCAGCTTAAGTGGGGTCCAGTCCCTCGAGCAGTACTTC
CASSLSGVQSLEQYF
>TRBD2|few|TRBJ2-2|TRBV7-2
TGTGCCAGCAGCTTGTCTAGCGGTTGGAACACCGGGGAGCTGTTTTTT
CASSLSSGWNTGELFF
>.|.|TRBJ2-3|TRBV11-2
TGTGCCAGCAGCTTCAGTGCAGGGGTCAGCACAGATACGCAGTATTTT
CASSFSAGVSTDTQYF
>.|few|TRBJ2-5|TRBV7-2
TGTGCCAGCAGCTTATTTGTAGAGACCCAGTACTTC
CASSLFVETQYF
>.|.|TRBJ2-5|TRBV5-1
TGCGCCAGCAGACCTCACTCAGAGACCCAGTACTTC
CASRPHSETQYF
>TRBD2|few|TRBJ2-1|TRBV3-1
TGTGCCAGCGGGACTAGCGGGATAAAATCCAATGAGCAGTTCTTC
CASGTSGIKSNEQFF
>.|few|TRBJ2-3|TRBV7-2
TGTGCCAGCAGCATCGGGACTGGCGTTGATACGCAGTATTTT
CASSIGTGVDTQYF
>TRBD1|few|TRBJ1-2|TRBV9
TGTGCCAGCAGCGTAGCCTCGTACGCTCCCGGGACAGGGATGTTTGGCTACACCTTC
CASSVASYAPGTGMFGYTF
>.|.|TRBJ2-7|TRBV7-9
TGTGCCAGCAGCTTAGCGCCCTGGGAGCAGTACTTC
CASSLAPWEQYF
>.|few|TRBJ2-2|TRBV5-1
TGCGCCAGCAGGAAGAAACTAGTTCCCGGGGAGCTGTTTTTT
CASRKKLVPGELFF
>.|.|TRBJ2-2|TRBV18
TGTGCCAGCTCACGAACCAGGGTTGACGGGGAGCTGTTTTTT
CASSRTRVDGELFF
>TRBD2|.|TRBJ2-1|TRBV20-1
TGCAGTGCTGGGGGGGAGGGACTAGCGGGTTTCAATGAGCAGTTCTTC
CSAGGEGLAGFNEQFF
>.|.|TRBJ2-7|TRBV20-1
TGCAGGCCTACAGGGAGCGAGCAGTACTTC
CRPTGSEQYF
>TRBD1|few|TRBJ2-5|TRBV20-1
TGCAGTGCTAGAATACTGGGACAGGGCAAAGAGACCCAGTACTTC
CSARILGQGKETQYF
>.|.|TRBJ2-7|TRBV19
TGTGCCAGTAGTAGGACAGTGGGATACGAGCAGTACTTC
CASSRTVGYEQYF
>TRBD2|.|TRBJ2-1|TRBV4-3
TGCGCCAGCAGCCAAGATCCGACTAGCGGGGATAGCTCCTACAATGAGCAGTTCTTC
CASSQDPTSGDSSYNEQFF
>.|few|TRBJ2-2|TRBV5-1
TGCGCCAGCAGCCTGACGGAGAACGGGGAGCTGTTTTTT
CASSLTENGELFF
>.|.|TRBJ2-3|TRBV12-3/TRBV12-4
TGTGCCAGCAGTTTGGGTCCCGGGGAGTCGTTT
CASSLGPGESF
>.|.|TRBJ2-1|TRBV6-5
TGTGCCAGCAGTTTAAGTACGGGACTTCACAATGAGCAGTTCTTC
CASSLSTGLHNEQFF
>.|.|TRBJ1-4|TRBV9
TGTGCCAGCAGCGTAGGAGGGGGAGGAGAAAAACTGTTTTTT
CASSVGGGGEKLFF
>.|.|TRBJ2-1|TRBV29-1
TGCAGCGTTTTAAGGGGATTGGATCTCCATGAGCAGTTCTTC
CSVLRGLDLHEQFF
>.|.|TRBJ2-1|TRBV21-1
TGTGCCGGGACACAGGGCCATGAGCAGTTCTTC
CAGTQGHEQFF
>.|few|TRBJ2-1|TRBV7-2
TGTGCCAGCAGCCCCGCGGAGACTCAGGCTAATGAGCAGTTCTTC
CASSPAETQANEQFF
>.|few|TRBJ1-1|TRBV12-3/TRBV12-4
TGTGCCAGCACTCCAAGCACTGAAGCTTTCTTT
CASTPSTEAFF
>.|few|TRBJ2-1|TRBV5-1
TGCGCCAGCAGCTTCAGTGAGCAGTTCTTC
CASSFSEQFF
>.|.|TRBJ2-7|TRBV14
TGTGCCAGCAGCCAAGGCAGAACCTACGAGCAGTACTTC
CASSQGRTYEQYF
>TRBD2|.|TRBJ2-3|TRBV12-3/TRBV12-4
TGTGCCAGCAGGGGAACGACTAGCCCCACTCTAGATACGCAGTATTTT
CASRGTTSPTLDTQYF
>TRBD2|few|TRBJ2-1|TRBV20-1
TGCAGTGGATGGCCGGGACTAGCGCCCAATGAGCAGTTCTTC
CSGWPGLAPNEQFF
>.|.|TRBJ2-1|TRBV20-1
TGCAGTGCTAGAGGGGGTGGGAGTGCCTACAATGAGCAGTTCTTC
CSARGGGSAYNEQFF
>.|.|TRBJ2-7|TRBV4-3
TGCGCCAGCAGCCAACGAGTGGGGAGCTCCTACGAGCAGTACTTC
CASSQRVGSSYEQYF
>.|few|TRBJ1-4|TRBV20-1
TGCAGTGCTAGAGCCTTCGGGAAGAATGAAAAACTGTTTTTT
CSARAFGKNEKLFF
>.|few|TRBJ2-3|TRBV12-3/TRBV12-4
TGTGCCAGCAGCCGAGACGGGCGCACAGATACGCAGTATTTT
CASSRDGRTDTQYF
>TRBD2|.|TRBJ2-1|TRBV27
TGTGCCAGCAGTCGGCTAGCGGGAGGTAGGGAGCAGTTCTTC
CASSRLAGGREQFF
>.|few|TRBJ2-4|TRBV6-1
TGTGCCAGCAGTCCGCTTAGGGGTAGGGGGTCGAAATCGGCTCAGTACTTC
CASSPLRGRGSKSAQYF
>.|.|TRBJ2-5|TRBV20-1
TGCAGTGCTAGAGTCGGCGGGAAAGAGACCCAGTACTTC
CSARVGGKETQYF
>.|few|TRBJ2-5|TRBV7-8
TGTGCCAGCAGCCGACGCCTTCTGGGAGAGACCCAGTACTTC
CASSRRLLGETQYF
>TRBD1|.|TRBJ2-1|TRBV5-4
TGTGCCAGCAGACCCGACAGGGGATCCTACAATGAGCAGTTCTTC
CASRPDRGSYNEQFF
>.|.|TRBJ2-5|TRBV15
TGTGCCACCAGCAGGCCTGGGACGGGAGTTGGGGAGACCCAGTACTTC
CATSRPGTGVGETQYF
>.|many|TRBJ2-1|TRBV4-2
TGTGCCAGCAGCCCCAGCGGGCCTTCCTACAATGAGCAGTTCTTC
CASSPSGPSYNEQFF
>.|.|TRBJ2-7|TRBV28
TGTGCCAGTCTCACGGGATACGAGCAGTACTTC
CASLTGYEQYF
>.|few|TRBJ2-3|TRBV28
TGTGCCAGCAGCGGATCAGGGGTGGGCACAGATACGCAGTATTTT
CASSGSGVGTDTQYF
>.|few|TRBJ2-3|TRBV4-1
TGCGCCAGCAGCCAAGCGCGGGGAGATACGCAGTATTTT
CASSQARGDTQYF
>TRBD1|many|TRBJ2-7|TRBV20-1
TGCAGTGTTGGACAGGGAAGGTACGAGCAGTACTTC
CSVGQGRYEQYF
>.|.|TRBJ2-2|TRBV11-3
TGTGCCAGCAGCGTTAGCGGGAACACCGGGGAGCTGTTTTTT
CASSVSGNTGELFF
>.|.|TRBJ2-7|TRBV10-3
TGTGCCACTTCAGGCGGGCTTTCCTACGAGCAGTACTTC
CATSGGLSYEQYF
>TRBD2|few|TRBJ2-1|TRBV7-2
TGTGCCAGCAAGCGGGGGGGGACCTACAATGAGCAGTTCTTC
CASKRGGTYNEQFF